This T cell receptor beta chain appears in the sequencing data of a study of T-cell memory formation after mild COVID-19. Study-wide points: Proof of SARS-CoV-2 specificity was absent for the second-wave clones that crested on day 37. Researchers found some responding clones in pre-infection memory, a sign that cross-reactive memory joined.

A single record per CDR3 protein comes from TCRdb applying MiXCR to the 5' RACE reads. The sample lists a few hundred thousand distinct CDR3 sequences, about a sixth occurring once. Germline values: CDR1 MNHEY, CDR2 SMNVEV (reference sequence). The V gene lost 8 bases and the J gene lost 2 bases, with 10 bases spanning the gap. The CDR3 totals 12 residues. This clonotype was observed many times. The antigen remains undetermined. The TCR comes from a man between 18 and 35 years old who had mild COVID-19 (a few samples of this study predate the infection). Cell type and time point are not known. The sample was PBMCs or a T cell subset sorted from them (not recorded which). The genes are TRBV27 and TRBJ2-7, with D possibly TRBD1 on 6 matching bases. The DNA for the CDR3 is TGTGCCAGCGGGACACAGCCCTACGAGCAGTACTTC. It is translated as CASGTQPYEQYF.